This T cell receptor (beta chain) was identified during a study of cytomegalovirus exposure and HLA in healthy donors. Study conclusions and caveats: The investigators catalogued 150 to 200 TCR beta chains as cytomegalovirus-associated. It emerged from a later analysis that several of the most significant clusters appeared to be linked to common viral pathogens.

Researchers ran the PCR with 60 Vbeta and 13 Jbeta primers. TCRdb's table, derived via immunoSEQ multiplex PCR, lists solely in-frame clones and lacks some. This table holds some 80,000 clones, 60% to 85% found once. Donors in the study were healthy people who gave bone marrow. With regard to this clone: The antigen remains undetermined.

Germline lookup yields CDR1 MDHEN and CDR2 SYDVKM. The CDR3 spans 14 residues. The junction had 5 bases not matched to a gene; V was cut back by 4 bases and J by 5 bases. This sequence was found in a man aged 18 to 30 in good health and CMV-seropositive. The chain links TRBV28 to TRBJ2-7; 10 bases map to TRBD1. What was sequenced was PBMCs. The CDR3 DNA sequence: TGTGCCAGCAGTTCCCGGACAGGGGGGAACGAGCAGTACTTC. It translates to CASSSRTGGNEQYF.